The rows below give T cell receptor beta chains drawn from one sample of a study of blood T cell repertoires in COVID-19. The repertoire was sequenced with immunoSEQ multiplex PCR; TCRdb's copy has only in-frame clones and lacks some. The sample contains around 300,000 clones, about nine tenths of which appear only once. Input material: peripheral blood. Every receptor here comes from a man over 45 with acute or convalescent COVID-19. Each CDR3 is given with its conserved first and last residue.

TRBV7-9 | CASSLGGGETQYF
TRBV20-1 | CSASDVKGERYGYTF
TRBV7-3 | CASSFSGQETQYF
TRBV5-6 | CASSWEDRAYEQFF
TRBV11-1 | CASSLSGTGRETQYF
TRBV28 | CASSAPRQLAGGRETQYF
TRBV4-1 | CASSQARDRGFLDYGYTF
TRBV29-1 | CSVGGSSTVLYEQYF
TRBV6-5 | CASTGQGSSPLHF
TRBV2 | CASSEVQDGYTF
TRBV4-2 | CASSQGSAGSDYGYTF
TRBV7-3 | CASSLAVTGELFF
TRBV11-2 | CASSLDWSSEQFF
TRBV18 | CASSQPGLAYEQYF
TRBV7-9 | CASSLQGGANGELFF
TRBV10-2 | CASSEPYGGTNTGELFF
TRBV10-3 | CAISESYGGTDGYTF
TRBV5-1 | CASSTGLAGGPSYSDEQFF
TRBV11-1 | CASSLVRDTQYF
TRBV21-1 | CASSKRGRDRPYEQYF
TRBV12-3/TRBV12-4 | CASSFMGGTEAFF
TRBV7-6 | CASSPLRAGGSSYEQYF
TRBV4-1 | CASSHPLAGEGTEAFF
TRBV6-4 | CASSDGVLSYNEQFF
TRBV7-9 | CASSLSEAGGKYEQYF
TRBV10-2 | CASTDSGGARTYEQYF
TRBV9 | CASSVVSGGTDTQYF
TRBV9 | CASSDILYGYTF
TRBV19 | CASRGWDRTWNQPQHF
TRBV18 | CASSPSETQYF
TRBV19 | CASSRGGTTNEKLFF
TRBV18 | CASSPPEASGGSLDEQFF
TRBV5-4 | CASSLPGTGSTGELFF
TRBV3-1/TRBV3-2 | CASSQEGREAFF
TRBV30 | CAWSSSPGGDGYTF